Below are 14 T cell receptor beta chains sequenced from a single sample in a study of shared clonotypes between healthy human individuals. The protocol was immunoSEQ multiplex PCR, while the TCRdb copy is restricted to in-frame clones and leaves out a portion. The sample holds approximately 2,200,000 clones, about 92% seen once. The naive CD8 fraction comprised CD45RO-negative cells positively selected for CCR7 and excluded terminally differentiated effector memory CD45RA+ cells. The specimen was naive CD8+ T cells from PBMCs. All receptors come from a man younger than 30 in good health. Some clones in this sample may be carry-over from other donors' samples.

This clone was seen just once. At the DNA level, this CDR3 is encoded by other sequences in the same sample as well. The chain employs TRBV10-3 and TRBJ2-5; D might be TRBD1 (6 bases). This CDR3 has 13 amino acids. V was shortened by 6 bases and J by 1 base, with 9 bases between the two germline ends. CDR1 and CDR2 (germline): ENHRY, SYGVKD. CDR3 sequence: CAIRGTLQETQYF. As DNA, the CDR3 is TGTGCCATCAGAGGGACACTCCAAGAGACCCAGTACTTC.

The rearrangement joins TRBV19 to TRBJ2-3; D might be TRBD1 or TRBD2, each matching 5 bases. CDR3 size: 15 residues. V lost 2 bases and J lost 3, with 12 bases in between. Looked up from germline, CDR1 is LNHDA and CDR2 is SQIVND (reference sequence). This CDR3 is CASSIRGWGTDTQYF. CDR3 DNA sequence: TGTGCCAGTAGTATACGCGGGTGGGGGACAGATACGCAGTATTTT.

The chain combines TRBV19 with TRBJ1-1; D not resolved. CDR1 and CDR2 from the germline V gene are LNHDA and SQIVND (reference sequence). The CDR3 covers 14 residues. The V end was cut by 7 bases, the J end by 1 base, with 13 bases between. This CDR3 reads CASTPYGRNTEAFF. CDR3 nucleotides: TGTGCCAGTACCCCCTACGGGAGGAACACTGAAGCTTTCTTT.

The V call is TRBV25-1, the J call TRBJ1-6, with 7 bases fitting TRBD1. The V and J ends lost 3 bases and 9 bases, in that order; junction bases with no gene match: 17. CDR3 size: 18 residues. CDR1 is MGHDK and CDR2 is SYGVNS in the germline V gene. The CDR3 DNA reads as TGTGCCAGCAGTGAGAGAGGGAAGGACAGGACCTTTGGTTCACCCCTCCACTTT. Amino acid sequence: CASSERGKDRTFGSPLHF.

V is TRBV11-1 and J is TRBJ1-6; no definite D call. This CDR3 has 15 amino acids. The V gene lost 1 base and the J gene lost 8 bases, with 12 bases spanning the gap. Germline assignment: CDR1 SGHAT and CDR2 FQDESV (reference sequence). In nucleotides, the CDR3 is TGTGCCAGCAGCTTAGTGCCGGGCGCCTATTCACCCCTCCACTTT. Protein sequence: CASSLVPGAYSPLHF.

This clone was detected only once. The chain uses TRBV14 and TRBJ2-1, with 7 bases identical to TRBD2. Per germline, CDR1 SGHDN and CDR2 FVKESK. This CDR3 contains 16 residues. Trimming at V came to 4 bases and at J to 4 bases, leaving 10 bases not matched to a gene. CDR3 sequence (DNA): TGTGCCAGCAGCCCCCGACTAGCAGGAGGGTACAATGAGCAGTTCTTC. Encoded protein: CASSPRLAGGYNEQFF.

This clone was found once. The chain carries TRBV10-3 and TRBJ2-7; 13 nucleotides line up with TRBD2. CDR1 ENHRY and CDR2 SYGVKD come from the germline V gene. The CDR3 covers 15 residues. Trimming removed 5 bases from V and 5 bases from J; junction bases left unmatched: 6. CDR3 DNA: TGTGCCATCAGTACCGGGACTAGCGGGACCCACGAGCAGTACTTC. As protein: CAISTGTSGTHEQYF.

The rearrangement uses TRBV19 and TRBJ1-1; the D gene is possibly TRBD1 (6 bases). The germline V gene has CDR1 LNHDA and CDR2 SQIVND (reference sequence). The CDR3 is 14 residues long. The V gene lost 7 bases and the J gene lost 1 base, with 13 bases spanning the gap. The CDR3 loop is CASNPGTRNTEAFF. The CDR3 DNA reads as TGTGCCAGTAACCCCGGGACACGGAACACTGAAGCTTTCTTT.

This chain connects TRBV6-4 to TRBJ2-7; a weak D match, TRBD1 (5 bases). Germline V gene sequence: CDR1 MRHNA, CDR2 SNTAGT. This CDR3 has 13 amino acids. V was clipped by 2 bases and J by 6 bases, with 11 bases between them. CDR3: CASSDQPGREQYF. In DNA, the CDR3 is TGTGCCAGCAGTGACCAGCCAGGGCGCGAGCAGTACTTC.

The chain has TRBV6-6 and TRBJ1-1, with TRBD1 as a possible D gene (5 bases). CDR3 length: 15 residues. Germline CDR1 reads MNHNY; CDR2 reads SVGAGI (reference sequence). Trimming took off 8 bases at V and 6 bases at J, with 22 bases between the two ends. Here the CDR3 DNA reads TGTGCCAGCGACGACCGGGACCCCCGTGAAGCTGAAGCTTTCTTT. Translated, it gives CASDDRDPREAEAFF.

The chain carries TRBV6-5 and TRBJ1-2; D gene uncertain. Germline assignment: CDR1 MNHEY and CDR2 SVGAGI. The length of the CDR3 is 13 residues. With 6 bases removed from V and 5 bases from J, the gap between germline ends came to 13 bases. CDR3 bases: TGTGCCAGCAGCCCCCGGGAACCGTATGGCTACACCTTC. Protein: CASSPREPYGYTF.

Details on this clone: The sample holds other DNA sequences that translate to the same CDR3. The chain recombines TRBV30 with TRBJ2-1; D tentatively fits TRBD1 or TRBD2 (5 bases each). Germline V gives CDR1 GTSNPN, CDR2 SVGIG (reference sequence). The CDR3 extends over 11 amino acids. Trimming cost V 0 bases and J 8 bases, with 5 bases left between them. The CDR3, as DNA: TGTGCCTGGAGTGTGGGGGATGAGCAGTTCTTC. Translating gives CAWSVGDEQFF.

The chain carries TRBV7-9 and TRBJ2-7; a weak D match, TRBD1 (5 bases). The germline V gene has CDR1 SEHNR and CDR2 FQNEAQ (reference sequence). Trimming took 5 bases from V and 6 from J, leaving 11 bases between them. The CDR3 extends over 12 amino acids. The CDR3 protein is CASSTDTVEQYF. The DNA for the CDR3 is TGTGCCAGCAGCACGGACACCGTCGAGCAGTACTTC.

The V and J genes are TRBV28 and TRBJ2-7, with TRBD2 identical over 7 bases. This CDR3 is 21 amino acids long. With 3 bases clipped from V and 2 bases from J, the junction kept 25 bases outside the gene matches. Germline V gene lookup returns CDR1 MDHEN and CDR2 SYDVKM. CDR3 loop: CASSFGLAVKTRKGSPYEQYF. The DNA for the CDR3 is TGTGCCAGCAGTTTTGGGCTAGCGGTTAAAACGAGGAAGGGGTCCCCCTACGAGCAGTACTTC.